This TCR beta chain was obtained from a study of T-cell memory formation after mild COVID-19. Trimming removed 3 bases from V and 0 bases from J, with 12 bases in between. CDR3 length: 15 residues. TCRdb called the 5' RACE reads again in MiXCR, with one record for every CDR3 protein. The table records 280,000 or so distinct CDR3 sequences, over 7% of them present only once. The clonotype was recovered from a man aged 18-30 years who had mild COVID-19 (a few samples of this study predate the infection). Cell type and time point are not known. This sequence joins TRBV12-3 or TRBV12-4 and TRBJ2-7; D uncertain. The sequenced sample consisted of PBMCs or a T cell subset sorted from them (not recorded which). The CDR3 loop reads CASSFPTDSSYEQYF. The CDR3 DNA follows: TGTGCCAGCAGTTTTCCGACGGATAGCTCCTACGAGCAGTACTTC.